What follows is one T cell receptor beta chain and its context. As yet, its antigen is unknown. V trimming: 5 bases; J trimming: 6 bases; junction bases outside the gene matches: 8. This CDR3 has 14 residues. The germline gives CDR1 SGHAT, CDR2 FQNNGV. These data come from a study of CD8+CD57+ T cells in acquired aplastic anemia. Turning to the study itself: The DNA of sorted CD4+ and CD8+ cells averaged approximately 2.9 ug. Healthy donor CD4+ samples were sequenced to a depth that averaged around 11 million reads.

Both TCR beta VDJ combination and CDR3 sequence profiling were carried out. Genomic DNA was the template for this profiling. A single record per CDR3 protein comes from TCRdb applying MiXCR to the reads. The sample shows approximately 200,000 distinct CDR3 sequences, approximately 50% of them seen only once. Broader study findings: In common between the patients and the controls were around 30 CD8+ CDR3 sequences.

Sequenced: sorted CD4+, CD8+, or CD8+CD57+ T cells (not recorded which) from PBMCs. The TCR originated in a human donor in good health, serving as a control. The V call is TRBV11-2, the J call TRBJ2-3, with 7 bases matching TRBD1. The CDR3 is CASSPRQGRDTQYF. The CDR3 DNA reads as TGTGCCAGCAGCCCCAGACAGGGCAGGGATACGCAGTATTTT.